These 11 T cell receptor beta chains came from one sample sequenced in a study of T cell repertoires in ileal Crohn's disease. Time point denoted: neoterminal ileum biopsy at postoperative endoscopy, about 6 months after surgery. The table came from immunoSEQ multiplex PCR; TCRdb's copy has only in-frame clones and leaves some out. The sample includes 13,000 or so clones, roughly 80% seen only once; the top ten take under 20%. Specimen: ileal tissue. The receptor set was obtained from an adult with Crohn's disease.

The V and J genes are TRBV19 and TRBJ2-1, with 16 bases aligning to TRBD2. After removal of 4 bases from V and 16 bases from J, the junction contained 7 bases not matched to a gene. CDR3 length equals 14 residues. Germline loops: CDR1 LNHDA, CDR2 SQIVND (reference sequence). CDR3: CASSKGLAGGSTFF. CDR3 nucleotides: TGTGCCAGTAGTAAGGGACTAGCGGGAGGGTCAACTTTCTTC.

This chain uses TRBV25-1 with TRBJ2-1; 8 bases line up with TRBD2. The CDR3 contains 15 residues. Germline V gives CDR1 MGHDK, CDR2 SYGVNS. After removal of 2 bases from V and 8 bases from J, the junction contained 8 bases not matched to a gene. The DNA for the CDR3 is TGTGCCAGCAGTGAAGCTACGGGAGGGCCGGATGAGCAGTTCTTC. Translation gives CASSEATGGPDEQFF.

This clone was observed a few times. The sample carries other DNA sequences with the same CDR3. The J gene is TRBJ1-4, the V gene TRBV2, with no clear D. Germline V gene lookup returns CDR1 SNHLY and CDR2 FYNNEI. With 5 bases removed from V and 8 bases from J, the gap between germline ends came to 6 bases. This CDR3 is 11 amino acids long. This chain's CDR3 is CASSPEEKLFF. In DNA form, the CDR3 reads TGTGCCAGCAGTCCGGAGGAAAAACTGTTTTTT.

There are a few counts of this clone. CDR3 protein: CASSPYSGSFLVKQFF. CDR3 in DNA: TGTGCCAGCAGCCCCTATAGCGGGAGTTTTTTAGTTAAGCAGTTCTTC. The genes are TRBV11-2 and TRBJ2-1; TRBD2 matches 9 bases. The junction had 16 bases not matched to a gene; V was cut back by 5 bases and J by 11 bases. Germline values: CDR1 SGHAT, CDR2 FQNNGV. This CDR3 contains 16 residues.

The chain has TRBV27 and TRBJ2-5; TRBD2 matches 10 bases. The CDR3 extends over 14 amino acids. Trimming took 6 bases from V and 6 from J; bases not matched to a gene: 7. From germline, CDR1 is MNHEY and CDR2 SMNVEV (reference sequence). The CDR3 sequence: CASRKAGGNQTQYF. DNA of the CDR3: TGTGCCAGCAGAAAAGCGGGGGGGAACCAGACCCAGTACTTC.

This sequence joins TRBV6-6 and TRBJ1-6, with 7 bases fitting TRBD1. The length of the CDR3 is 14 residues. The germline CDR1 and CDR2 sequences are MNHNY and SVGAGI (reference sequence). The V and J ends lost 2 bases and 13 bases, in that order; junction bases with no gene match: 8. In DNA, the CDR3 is TGTGCCAGCAGTTACGGGGGGACAGACCGGCCCCTCCACTTT. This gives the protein CASSYGGTDRPLHF.

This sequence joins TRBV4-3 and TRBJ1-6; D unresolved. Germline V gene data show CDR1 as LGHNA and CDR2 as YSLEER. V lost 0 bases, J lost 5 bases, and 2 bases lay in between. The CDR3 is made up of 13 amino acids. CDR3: CASSQDNNSPLHF. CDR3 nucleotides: TGCGCCAGCAGCCAAGACAATAATTCACCCCTCCACTTT.

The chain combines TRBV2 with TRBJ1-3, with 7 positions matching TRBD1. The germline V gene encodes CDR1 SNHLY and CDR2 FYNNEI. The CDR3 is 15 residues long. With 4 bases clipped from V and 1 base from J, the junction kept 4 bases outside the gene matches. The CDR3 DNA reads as TGTGCCAGCAGTGCGGGACAGAGTTCTGGAAACACCATATATTTT. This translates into CASSAGQSSGNTIYF.

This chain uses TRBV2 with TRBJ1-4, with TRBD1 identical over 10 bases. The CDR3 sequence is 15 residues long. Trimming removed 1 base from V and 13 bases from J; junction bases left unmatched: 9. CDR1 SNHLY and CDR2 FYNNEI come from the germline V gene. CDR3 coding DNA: TGTGCCAGCAGTGAAGGGGGACAGGGGTCCGAGGGACTGTTTTTT. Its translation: CASSEGGQGSEGLFF. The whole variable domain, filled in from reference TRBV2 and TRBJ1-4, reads EPEVTQTPSHQVTQMGQEVILRCVPISNHLYFYWYRQILGQKVEFLVSFYNNEISEKSEIFDDQFSVERPDGSNFTLKIRSTKLEDSAMYFCASSEGGQGSEGLFFGSGTQLSVL.

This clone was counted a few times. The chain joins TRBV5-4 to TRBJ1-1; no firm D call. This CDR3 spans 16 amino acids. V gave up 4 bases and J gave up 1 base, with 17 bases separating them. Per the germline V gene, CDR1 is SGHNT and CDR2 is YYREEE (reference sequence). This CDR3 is CASSPEARVGNTEAFF. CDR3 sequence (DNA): TGTGCCAGCAGCCCGGAGGCGCGGGTAGGGAACACTGAAGCTTTCTTT.

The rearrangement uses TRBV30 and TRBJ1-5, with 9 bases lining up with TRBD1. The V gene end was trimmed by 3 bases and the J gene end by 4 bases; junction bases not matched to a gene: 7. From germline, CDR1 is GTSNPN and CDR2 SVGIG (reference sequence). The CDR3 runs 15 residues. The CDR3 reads CAWSSGQGLNQPQHF. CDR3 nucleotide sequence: TGTGCCTGGAGCTCGGGACAGGGCCTAAATCAGCCCCAGCATTTT.